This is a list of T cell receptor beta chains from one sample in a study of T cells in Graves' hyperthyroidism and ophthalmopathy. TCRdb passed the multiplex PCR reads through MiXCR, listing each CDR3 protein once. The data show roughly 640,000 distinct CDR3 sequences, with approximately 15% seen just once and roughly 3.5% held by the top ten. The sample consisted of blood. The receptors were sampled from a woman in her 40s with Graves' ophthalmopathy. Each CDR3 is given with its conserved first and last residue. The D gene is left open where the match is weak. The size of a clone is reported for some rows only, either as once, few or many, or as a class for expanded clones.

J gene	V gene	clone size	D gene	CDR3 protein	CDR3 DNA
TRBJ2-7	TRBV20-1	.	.	CSAREPNGRDQQYF	TGCAGTGCTAGAGAGCCGAACGGTCGGGACCAGCAGTACTTC
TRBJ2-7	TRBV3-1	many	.	CASSPSGLPYEQYF	TGTGCCAGCAGCCCCTCGGGACTCCCCTACGAGCAGTACTTC
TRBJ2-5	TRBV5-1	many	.	CASSSNGQQETQYF	TGCGCCAGCAGCTCAAATGGACAGCAAGAGACCCAGTACTTC
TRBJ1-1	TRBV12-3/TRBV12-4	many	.	CASSFNRLNTEAFF	TGTGCCAGCAGTTTTAACAGGCTTAACACTGAAGCTTTCTTT
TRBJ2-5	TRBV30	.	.	CAWSKAGGEGYF	TGTGCCTGGAGTAAGGCAGGAGGCGAAGGGTACTTC
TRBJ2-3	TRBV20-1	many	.	CSAREGSSTDTQYF	TGCAGTGCTAGAGAGGGCAGTAGCACAGATACGCAGTATTTT
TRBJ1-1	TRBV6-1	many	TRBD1	CASRIGGSGTEAFF	TGTGCCAGCAGAATAGGGGGCTCGGGCACTGAAGCTTTCTTT
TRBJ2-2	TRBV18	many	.	CASSRGQLHTGELFF	TGTGCCAGCTCGCGCGGACAACTCCACACCGGGGAGCTGTTTTTT
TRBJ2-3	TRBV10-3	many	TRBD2	CAISEWSGASGTPDTQYF	TGTGCCATCAGTGAGTGGTCCGGAGCTAGCGGGACCCCAGATACGCAGTATTTT
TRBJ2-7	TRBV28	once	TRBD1	CASSVGTGPYEQYF	TGTGCCAGCAGTGTTGGGACAGGGCCCTACGAGCAGTACTTC
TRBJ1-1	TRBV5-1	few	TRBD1	CASSRRDRGQNNAEAFF	TGCGCCAGCAGTCGCCGGGACAGGGGTCAGAATAACGCTGAAGCTTTCTTT
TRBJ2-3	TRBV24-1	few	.	CATSVTAGDTQYF	TGTGCCACCAGTGTGACCGCCGGGGATACGCAGTATTTT
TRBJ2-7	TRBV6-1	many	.	CASSDSSGSYEQYF	TGTGCCAGCAGTGATTCGAGCGGCTCCTACGAGCAGTACTTC
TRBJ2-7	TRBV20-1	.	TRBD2	CSALAGVGYEQYF	TGCAGTGCTCTAGCGGGAGTAGGCTACGAGCAGTACTTC
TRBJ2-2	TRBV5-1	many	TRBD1	CASSQGTGGGELFF	TGCGCCAGCAGCCAAGGGACAGGTGGTGGGGAGCTGTTTTTT
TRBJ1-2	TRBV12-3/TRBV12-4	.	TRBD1	CASSLDRGPNYGYTF	TGTGCCAGCAGCTTGGACAGGGGACCTAACTATGGCTACACCTTC
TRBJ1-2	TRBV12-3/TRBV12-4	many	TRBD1	CASSPGQSYGYTF	TGTGCCAGCAGTCCGGGACAGTCATATGGCTACACCTTC
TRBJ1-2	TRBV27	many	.	CASSAQPWTPGYGYTF	TGTGCCAGCAGTGCTCAGCCGTGGACACCCGGATATGGCTACACCTTC
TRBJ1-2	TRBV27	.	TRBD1	CAISKDRVGYGYTF	TGTGCCATCAGCAAAGACAGGGTCGGCTATGGCTACACCTTC
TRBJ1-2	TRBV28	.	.	CASSLKSHYGYTF	TGTGCCAGCAGTTTAAAGAGCCACTATGGCTACACCTTC
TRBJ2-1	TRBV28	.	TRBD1	CAIPTGLRGSEQFF	TGTGCCATCCCGACAGGGCTACGTGGTAGTGAGCAGTTCTTC
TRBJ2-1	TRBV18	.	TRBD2	CASSPTSPLVSGGDREQFF	TGTGCCAGCTCACCGACCTCGCCCCTAGTCAGCGGGGGCGACCGCGAGCAGTTCTTC
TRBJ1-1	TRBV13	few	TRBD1	CASSLGQGAWTEAFF	TGTGCCAGCAGCTTAGGGCAGGGGGCTTGGACTGAAGCTTTCTTT
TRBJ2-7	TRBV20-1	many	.	CSARIGYEQYF	TGCAGTGCTAGAATAGGATACGAGCAGTACTTC
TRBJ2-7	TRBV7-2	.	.	CASSLTQSARGRYEQYF	TGTGCCAGCAGCTTAACCCAATCTGCCCGGGGGAGGTACGAGCAGTACTTC
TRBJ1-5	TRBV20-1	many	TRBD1	CSAATGDWQPQHF	TGCAGTGCCGCCACAGGGGATTGGCAGCCCCAGCATTTT
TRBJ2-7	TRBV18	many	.	CASSPRAAIYEQYF	TGTGCCAGCTCACCACGGGCCGCGATCTACGAGCAGTACTTC
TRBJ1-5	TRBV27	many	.	CASSWNSNQPQHF	TGTGCCAGCAGTTGGAACAGCAATCAGCCCCAGCATTTT
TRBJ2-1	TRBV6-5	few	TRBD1	CASSYATGAYEQFF	TGTGCCAGCAGTTACGCGACAGGGGCTTATGAGCAGTTCTTC
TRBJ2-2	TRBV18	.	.	CASSPGEMKAGELFF	TGTGCCAGCTCACCAGGGGAAATGAAGGCCGGGGAGCTGTTTTTT
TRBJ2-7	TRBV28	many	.	CASRYLNTYEQYF	TGTGCCAGCAGGTACTTAAATACCTACGAGCAGTACTTC
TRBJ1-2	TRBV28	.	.	CASGPGRRYYGYTF	TGTGCCAGCGGACCTGGGCGACGCTACTATGGCTACACCTTC
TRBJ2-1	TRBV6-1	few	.	CASSPLQQVGYNEQFF	TGTGCCAGCAGCCCACTCCAGCAGGTAGGTTACAATGAGCAGTTCTTC
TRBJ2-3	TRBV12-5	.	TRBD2	CASGLYSGGAPTDTQYF	TGTGCTAGTGGTTTGTATAGCGGGGGGGCCCCCACAGATACGCAGTATTTT
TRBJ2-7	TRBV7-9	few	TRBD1	CASSLVGTGPYEQYF	TGTGCCAGCAGCTTGGTCGGGACAGGTCCCTACGAGCAGTACTTC
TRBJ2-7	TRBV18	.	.	CASSSDLPVLTYEQYF	TGTGCCAGCTCATCCGATCTACCCGTGCTTACCTACGAGCAGTACTTC
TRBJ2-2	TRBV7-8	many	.	CASTWDGTGELFF	TGTGCCAGCACTTGGGATGGGACCGGGGAGCTGTTTTTT
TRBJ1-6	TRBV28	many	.	CASSPSTGNNSPLHF	TGTGCCAGCAGTCCCTCGACGGGGAATAATTCACCCCTCCACTTT
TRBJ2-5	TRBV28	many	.	CASSPGGREETQYF	TGTGCCAGCAGCCCCGGCGGCAGAGAAGAGACCCAGTACTTC
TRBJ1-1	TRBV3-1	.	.	CASSQAPTTDEAFF	TGTGCCAGCAGCCAAGCCCCGACAACGGATGAAGCTTTCTTT
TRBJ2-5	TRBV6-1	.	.	CASTAGAVQETQYF	TGTGCCAGCACGGCAGGGGCCGTTCAAGAGACCCAGTACTTC
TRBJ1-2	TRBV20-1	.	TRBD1	CSARLVTRDSSYGYTF	TGCAGTGCTCGATTAGTTACCCGGGACAGCTCCTATGGCTACACCTTC
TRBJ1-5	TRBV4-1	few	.	CASSQAGSQHF	TGCGCCAGCAGCCAAGCTGGGTCCCAGCATTTT
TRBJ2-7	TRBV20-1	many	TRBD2	CSASPTSGSSEQYF	TGCAGTGCTAGTCCGACTAGCGGGAGTAGCGAGCAGTACTTC
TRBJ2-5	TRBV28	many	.	CASNPRRENQETQYF	TGTGCCAGCAACCCCCGCCGGGAGAACCAAGAGACCCAGTACTTC
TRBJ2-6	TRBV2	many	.	CASSKQASGANVLTF	TGTGCCAGCAGCAAACAAGCCTCTGGGGCCAACGTCCTGACTTTC
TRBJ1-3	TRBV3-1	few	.	CASSISSGNTIYF	TGTGCCAGCAGCATATCAAGTGGAAACACCATATATTTT
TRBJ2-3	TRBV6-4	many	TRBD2	CASSDSSAGEADTQYF	TGTGCCAGCAGTGACTCGTCTGCGGGAGAGGCAGATACGCAGTATTTT
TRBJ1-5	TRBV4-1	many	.	CASSQEGVQFNQPQHF	TGCGCCAGCAGCCAAGAAGGGGTACAGTTTAATCAGCCCCAGCATTTT
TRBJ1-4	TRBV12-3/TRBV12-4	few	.	CASPDGATNEKLFF	TGTGCCAGCCCTGACGGGGCAACTAATGAAAAACTGTTTTTT
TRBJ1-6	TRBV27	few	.	CASKELDSPLHF	TGTGCCAGCAAGGAGCTCGATTCACCCCTCCACTTT
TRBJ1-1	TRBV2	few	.	CASSGRAPGKNTEAFF	TGTGCCAGCAGTGGCCGGGCCCCGGGAAAGAACACTGAAGCTTTCTTT
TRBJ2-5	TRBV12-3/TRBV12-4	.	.	CASTLSSIQETQYF	TGTGCCAGCACCCTCTCTAGCATTCAAGAGACCCAGTACTTC